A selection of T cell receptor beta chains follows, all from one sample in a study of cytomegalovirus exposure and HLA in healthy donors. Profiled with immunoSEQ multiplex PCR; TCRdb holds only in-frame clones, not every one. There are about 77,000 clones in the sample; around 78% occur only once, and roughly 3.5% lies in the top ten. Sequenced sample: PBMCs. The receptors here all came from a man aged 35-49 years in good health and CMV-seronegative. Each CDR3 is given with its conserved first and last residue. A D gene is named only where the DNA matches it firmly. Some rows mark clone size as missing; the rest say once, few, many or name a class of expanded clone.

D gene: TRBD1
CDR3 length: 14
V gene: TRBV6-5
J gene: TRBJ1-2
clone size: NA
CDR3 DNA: TGTGCCAGCAGTTACACCAGGGGGCGAAGTGGCTACACCTTC
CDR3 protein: CASSYTRGRSGYTF

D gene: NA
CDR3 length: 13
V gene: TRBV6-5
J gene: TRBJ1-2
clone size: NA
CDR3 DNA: TGTGCCAGCAGTTCGGCATCGTCGGGTGGCCACACCTTC
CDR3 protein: CASSSASSGGHTF

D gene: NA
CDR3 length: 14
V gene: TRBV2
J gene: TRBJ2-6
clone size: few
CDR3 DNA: TGTGCCAGCAGTTCCGACAATGGGGCCAACGTCCTGACTTTC
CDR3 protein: CASSSDNGANVLTF

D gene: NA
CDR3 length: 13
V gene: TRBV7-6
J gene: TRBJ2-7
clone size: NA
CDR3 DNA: TGTGCCAGCAGCTCGGACAACTCCTACGAGCAGTACTTC
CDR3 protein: CASSSDNSYEQYF

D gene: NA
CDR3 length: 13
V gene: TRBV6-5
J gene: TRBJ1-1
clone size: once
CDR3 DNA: TGTGCCAGCAGTTCGAGTAAGAATACTGAAGCTTTCTTT
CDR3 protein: CASSSSKNTEAFF

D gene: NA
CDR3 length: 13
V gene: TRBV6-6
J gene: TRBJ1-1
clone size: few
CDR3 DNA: TGTGCCAGCAGGGACCTGACAGGCTCTGAAGCTTTCTTT
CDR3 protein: CASRDLTGSEAFF

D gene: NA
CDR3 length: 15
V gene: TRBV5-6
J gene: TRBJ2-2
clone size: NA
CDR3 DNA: TGTGCCAGCAGCTTTGGGCAGGGGAACACCGGGGAGCTGTTTTTT
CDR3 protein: CASSFGQGNTGELFF

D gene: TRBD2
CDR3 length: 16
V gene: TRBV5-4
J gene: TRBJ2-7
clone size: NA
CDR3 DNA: TGTGCCAGCAGCTTCGGACTAGCGGGGGGATTCTACGAGCAGTACTTC
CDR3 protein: CASSFGLAGGFYEQYF

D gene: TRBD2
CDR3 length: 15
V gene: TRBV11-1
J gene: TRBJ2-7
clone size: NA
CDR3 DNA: TGTGCCAGCAGTTCCATGGGGACTAGCGAGTACGAGCAGTACTTC
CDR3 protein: CASSSMGTSEYEQYF

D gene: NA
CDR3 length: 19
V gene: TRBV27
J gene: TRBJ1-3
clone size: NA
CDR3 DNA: TGTGCCAGCAGTTTATCTGGGCCAGCCCTTAAACTCTCTGGAAACACCATATATTTT
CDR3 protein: CASSLSGPALKLSGNTIYF

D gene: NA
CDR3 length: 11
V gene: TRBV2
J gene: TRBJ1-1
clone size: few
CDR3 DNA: TGTGCCAGCAGTGGAGGCACTGAAGCTTTCTTT
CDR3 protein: CASSGGTEAFF

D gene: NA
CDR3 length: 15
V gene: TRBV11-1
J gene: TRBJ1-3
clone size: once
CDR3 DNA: TGTGCCAGCAGCCGAACAGGTTCCTCTGGAAACACCATATATTTT
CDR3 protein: CASSRTGSSGNTIYF

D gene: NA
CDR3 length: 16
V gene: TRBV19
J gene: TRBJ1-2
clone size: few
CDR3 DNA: TGTGCCAGTAGTATGAGCAGGGGTAGAGGTAACTATGGCTACACCTTC
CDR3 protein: CASSMSRGRGNYGYTF

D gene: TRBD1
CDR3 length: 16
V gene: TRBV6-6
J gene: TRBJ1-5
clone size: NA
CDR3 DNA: TGTGCCAGCAGTTACACCCCCGGGACAGACAATCAGCCCCAGCATTTT
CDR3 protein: CASSYTPGTDNQPQHF

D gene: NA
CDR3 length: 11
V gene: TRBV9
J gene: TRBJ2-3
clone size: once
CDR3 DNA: TGTGCCAGCAGCCGGCGGGATACGCAGTATTTT
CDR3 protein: CASSRRDTQYF

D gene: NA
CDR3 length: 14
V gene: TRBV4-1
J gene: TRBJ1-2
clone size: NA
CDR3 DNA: TGCGCCAGCAGCCCCAAAGGAGGGAGCTATGGCTACACCTTC
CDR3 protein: CASSPKGGSYGYTF

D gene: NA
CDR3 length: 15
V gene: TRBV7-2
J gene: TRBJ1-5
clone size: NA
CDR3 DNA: TGTGCCAGCAGCTTACGAGGACAGAGCAATCAGCCCCAGCATTTT
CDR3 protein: CASSLRGQSNQPQHF

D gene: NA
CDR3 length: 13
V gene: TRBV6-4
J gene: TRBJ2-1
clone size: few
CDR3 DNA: TGTGCCAGCAGTGACTCGGACAGAAATGAGCAGTTCTTC
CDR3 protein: CASSDSDRNEQFF

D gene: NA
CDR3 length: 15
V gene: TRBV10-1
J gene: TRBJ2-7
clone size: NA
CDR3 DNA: TGCGCCAGCAGTCTCGGGAGCGCTCGGGCGCACGAGCAGTACTTC
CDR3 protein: CASSLGSARAHEQYF

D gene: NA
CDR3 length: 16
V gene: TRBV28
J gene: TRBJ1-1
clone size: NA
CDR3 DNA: TGTGCCAGCAGTTTAAGAGTCAGGCCTGTGAACACTGAAGCTTTCTTT
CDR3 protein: CASSLRVRPVNTEAFF

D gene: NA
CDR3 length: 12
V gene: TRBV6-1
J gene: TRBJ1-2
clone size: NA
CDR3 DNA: TGTGCCAGCAATAAACTCTCCTATGGCTACACCTTC
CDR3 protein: CASNKLSYGYTF

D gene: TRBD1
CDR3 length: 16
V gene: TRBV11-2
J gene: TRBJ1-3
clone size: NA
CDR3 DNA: TGTGCCAGCAGCCTCGAGACAGGGAGCTCTGGAAACACCATATATTTT
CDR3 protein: CASSLETGSSGNTIYF

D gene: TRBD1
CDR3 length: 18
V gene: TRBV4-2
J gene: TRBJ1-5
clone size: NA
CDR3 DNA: TGTGCCAGCAGCCAAGAGTATCGACAGGGCCGTCAAGGTCAGCCCCAGCATTTT
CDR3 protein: CASSQEYRQGRQGQPQHF

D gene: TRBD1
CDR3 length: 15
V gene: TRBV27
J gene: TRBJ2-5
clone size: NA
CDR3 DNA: TGTGCCAGCAGTTCCAAGACCGACAGGGGGCGAGAGCAGTACTTC
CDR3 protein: CASSSKTDRGREQYF

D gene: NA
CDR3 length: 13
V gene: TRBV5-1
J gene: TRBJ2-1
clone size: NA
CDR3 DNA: TGCGCCAGCAGCCCTGGGACACTTAATGAGCAGTTCTTC
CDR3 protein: CASSPGTLNEQFF

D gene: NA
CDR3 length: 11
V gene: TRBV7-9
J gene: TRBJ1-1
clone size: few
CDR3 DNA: TGTGCCAGCAGCTCCGGGACTGAAGCTTTCTTT
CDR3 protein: CASSSGTEAFF

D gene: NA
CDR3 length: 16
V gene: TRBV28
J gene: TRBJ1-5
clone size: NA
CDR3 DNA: TGTGCCAGCAGTCCCATCGGGAGTGGGAAGGGGCAGCCCCAGCATTTT
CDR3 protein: CASSPIGSGKGQPQHF

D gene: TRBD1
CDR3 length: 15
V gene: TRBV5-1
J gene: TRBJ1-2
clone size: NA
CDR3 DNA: TGCGCCAGCAGCCCCTGGACAGGGGTATACTATGGCTACCCCTTC
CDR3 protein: CASSPWTGVYYGYPF

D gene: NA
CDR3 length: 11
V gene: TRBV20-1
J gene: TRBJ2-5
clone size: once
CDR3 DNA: TGCAGTGCTAGAGATATGGAGACCCAGTACTTC
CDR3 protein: CSARDMETQYF

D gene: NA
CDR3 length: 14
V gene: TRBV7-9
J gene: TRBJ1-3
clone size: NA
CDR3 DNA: TGTGCCAGCAGCCGGGTTACGATCAGAAACACCATATATTTT
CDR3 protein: CASSRVTIRNTIYF

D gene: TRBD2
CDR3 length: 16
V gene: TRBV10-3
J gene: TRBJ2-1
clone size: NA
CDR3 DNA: TGTGCCACCCGGACTAGCGGGGGGGAGCACTACAATGAGCAGTTCTTC
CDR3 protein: CATRTSGGEHYNEQFF

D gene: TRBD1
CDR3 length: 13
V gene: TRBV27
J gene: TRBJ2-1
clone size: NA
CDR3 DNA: TGTGCCAGCAGTTTGACAGGGGACAATGAGCAGTTCTTC
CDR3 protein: CASSLTGDNEQFF

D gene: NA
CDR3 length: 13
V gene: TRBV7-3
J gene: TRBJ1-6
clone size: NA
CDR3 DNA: TGTGCCAGCAGCTTAGACAATAATTCACCCCTCCACTTT
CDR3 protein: CASSLDNNSPLHF

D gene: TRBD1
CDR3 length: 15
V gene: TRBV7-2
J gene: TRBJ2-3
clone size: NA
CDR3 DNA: TGTGCCAGCAGCTTAGGTCCAGGGGGTACAGATACGCAGTATTTT
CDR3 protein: CASSLGPGGTDTQYF